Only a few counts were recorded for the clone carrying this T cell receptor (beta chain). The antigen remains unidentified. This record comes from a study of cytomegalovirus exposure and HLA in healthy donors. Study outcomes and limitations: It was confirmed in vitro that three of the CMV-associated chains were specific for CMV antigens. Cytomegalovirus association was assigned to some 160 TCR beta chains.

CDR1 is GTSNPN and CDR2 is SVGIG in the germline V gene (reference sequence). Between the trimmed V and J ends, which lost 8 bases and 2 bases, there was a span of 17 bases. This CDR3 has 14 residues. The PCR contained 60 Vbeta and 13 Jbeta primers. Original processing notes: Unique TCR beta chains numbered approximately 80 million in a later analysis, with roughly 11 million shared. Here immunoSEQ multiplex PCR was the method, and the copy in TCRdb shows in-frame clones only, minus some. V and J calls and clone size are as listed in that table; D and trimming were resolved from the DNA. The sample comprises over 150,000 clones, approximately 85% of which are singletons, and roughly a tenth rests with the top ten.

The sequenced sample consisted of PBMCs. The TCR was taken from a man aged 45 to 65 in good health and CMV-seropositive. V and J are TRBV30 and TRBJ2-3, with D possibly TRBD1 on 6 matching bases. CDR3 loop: CATGQLMDTDTQYF. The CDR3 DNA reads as TGTGCCACTGGACAGTTAATGGACACAGATACGCAGTATTTT. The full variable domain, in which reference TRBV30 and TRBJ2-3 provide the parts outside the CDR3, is SQTIHQWPATLVQPVGSPLSLECTVEGTSNPNLYWYRQAAGRGLQLLFYSVGIGQISSEVPQNLSASRPQDRQFILSSKKLLLSDSGFYLCATGQLMDTDTQYFGPGTRLTVL.